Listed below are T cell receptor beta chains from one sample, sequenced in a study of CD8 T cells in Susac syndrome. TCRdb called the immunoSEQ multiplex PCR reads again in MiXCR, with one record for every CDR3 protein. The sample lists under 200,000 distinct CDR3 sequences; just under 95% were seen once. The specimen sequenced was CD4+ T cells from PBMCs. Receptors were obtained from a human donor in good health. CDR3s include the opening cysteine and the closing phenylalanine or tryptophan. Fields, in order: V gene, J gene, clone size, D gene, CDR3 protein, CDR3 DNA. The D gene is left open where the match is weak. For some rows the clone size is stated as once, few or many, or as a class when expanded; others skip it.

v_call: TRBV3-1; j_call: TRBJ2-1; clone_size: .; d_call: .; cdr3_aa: CASSPRTTTYNEQFF; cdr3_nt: TGTGCCAGCAGCCCGCGTACTACGACATACAATGAGCAGTTCTTC
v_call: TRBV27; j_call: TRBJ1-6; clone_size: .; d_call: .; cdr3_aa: CASRGRADNSPLHF; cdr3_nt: TGTGCCAGCAGGGGACGTGCAGATAATTCACCCCTCCACTTT
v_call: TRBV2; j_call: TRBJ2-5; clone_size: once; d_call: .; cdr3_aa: CASRGDSQETQYF; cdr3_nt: TGTGCCAGCAGAGGAGACAGCCAAGAGACCCAGTACTTC
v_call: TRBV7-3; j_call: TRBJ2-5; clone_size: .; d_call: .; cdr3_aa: CASSSLIRETQYF; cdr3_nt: TGTGCCAGCAGCTCCTTAATTCGGGAGACCCAGTACTTC
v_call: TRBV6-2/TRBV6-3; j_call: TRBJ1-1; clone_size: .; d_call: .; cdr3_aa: CASSSGLLNTEAFF; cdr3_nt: TGTGCCAGCAGCTCGGGACTCCTGAACACTGAAGCTTTCTTT
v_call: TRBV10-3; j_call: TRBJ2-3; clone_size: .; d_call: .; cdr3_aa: CAISDHSSSTDTQYF; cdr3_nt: TGTGCCATCAGTGATCACAGCTCTAGCACAGATACGCAGTATTTT
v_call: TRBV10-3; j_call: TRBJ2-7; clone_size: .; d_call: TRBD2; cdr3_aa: CAVGLWSLAGGRNVYEQYF; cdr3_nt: TGTGCCGTAGGCCTTTGGAGCCTAGCGGGGGGCAGGAATGTCTACGAGCAGTACTTC
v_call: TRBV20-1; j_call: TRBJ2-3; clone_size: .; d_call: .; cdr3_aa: CSALRGVRSRTDTQYF; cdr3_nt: TGCAGTGCCCTTAGGGGGGTTAGGTCCCGCACAGATACGCAGTATTTT
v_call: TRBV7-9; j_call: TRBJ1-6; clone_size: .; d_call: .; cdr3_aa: CASSLAGRGHSPLHF; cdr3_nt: TGTGCCAGCAGCTTAGCCGGCAGGGGCCATTCACCCCTCCACTTT
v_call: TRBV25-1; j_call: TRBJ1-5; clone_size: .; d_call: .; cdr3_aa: CASSESGNQPQHF; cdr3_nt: TGTGCCAGCAGTGAATCCGGGAATCAGCCCCAGCATTTT
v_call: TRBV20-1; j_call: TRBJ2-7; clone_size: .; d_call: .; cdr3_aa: CSATLLEGRDGSSYEQYF; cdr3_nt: TGCAGTGCTACCCTACTAGAGGGCCGGGACGGCAGCTCCTACGAGCAGTACTTC
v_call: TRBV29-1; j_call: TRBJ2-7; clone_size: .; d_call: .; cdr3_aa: CSVRDAYEQYF; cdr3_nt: TGCAGCGTCCGGGACGCCTACGAGCAGTACTTC
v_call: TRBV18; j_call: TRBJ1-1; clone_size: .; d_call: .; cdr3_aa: CASRESSTGRNTEAFF; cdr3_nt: TGTGCCAGCCGTGAATCATCAACAGGAAGGAACACTGAAGCTTTCTTT
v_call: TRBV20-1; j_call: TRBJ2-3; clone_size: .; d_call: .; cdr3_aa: CSARRGGASDTQYF; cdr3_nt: TGCAGTGCCCGAAGGGGGGGGGCGTCAGATACGCAGTATTTT
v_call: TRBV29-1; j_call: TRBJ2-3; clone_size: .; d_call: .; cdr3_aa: CSVSVGRGHTDTQYF; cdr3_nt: TGCAGCGTTAGCGTCGGTCGGGGTCACACAGATACGCAGTATTTT
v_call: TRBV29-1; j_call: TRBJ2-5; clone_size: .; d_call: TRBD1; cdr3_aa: CSVSPLRTGVQETQYF; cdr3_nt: TGCAGCGTTTCACCTCTTAGGACAGGGGTCCAAGAGACCCAGTACTTC
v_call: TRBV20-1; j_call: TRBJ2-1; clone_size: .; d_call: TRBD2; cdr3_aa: CSAGSRGGARNEQFF; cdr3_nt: TGCAGTGCGGGTAGTCGCGGGGGGGCCCGGAATGAGCAGTTCTTC
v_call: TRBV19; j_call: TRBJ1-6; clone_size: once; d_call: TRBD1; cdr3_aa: CASSVGGEDSPLHF; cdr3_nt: TGTGCCAGTAGTGTAGGGGGCGAGGATTCACCCCTCCACTTT
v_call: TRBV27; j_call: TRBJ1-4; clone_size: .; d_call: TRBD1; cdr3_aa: CASSLGTTGEKLFF; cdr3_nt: TGTGCCAGCAGTTTGGGGACGACAGGGGAAAAACTGTTTTTT
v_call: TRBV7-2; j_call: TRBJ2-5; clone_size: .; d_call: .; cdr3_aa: CASSPYGPGWETQYF; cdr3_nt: TGTGCCAGCAGCCCGTACGGGCCAGGGTGGGAGACCCAGTACTTC
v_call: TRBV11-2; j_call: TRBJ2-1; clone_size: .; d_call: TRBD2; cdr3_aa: CASSPTGGAYYNEQFF; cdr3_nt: TGTGCCAGCAGCCCGACGGGGGGGGCTTACTATAATGAGCAGTTCTTC
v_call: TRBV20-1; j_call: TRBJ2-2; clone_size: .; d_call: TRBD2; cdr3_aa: CSARLAGGNTGELFF; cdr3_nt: TGCAGTGCTAGACTAGCGGGGGGGAACACCGGGGAGCTGTTTTTT
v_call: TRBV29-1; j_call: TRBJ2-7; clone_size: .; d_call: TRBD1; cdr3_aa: CSVWDRGAYEQYF; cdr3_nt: TGCAGCGTATGGGACAGGGGAGCCTACGAGCAGTACTTC
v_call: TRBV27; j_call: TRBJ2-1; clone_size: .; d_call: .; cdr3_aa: CASSTRLEQFF; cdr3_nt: TGTGCCAGCAGTACGCGACTCGAGCAGTTCTTC
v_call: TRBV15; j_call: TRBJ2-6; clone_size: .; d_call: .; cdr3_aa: CATSRGIRASAGANVLTF; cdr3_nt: TGTGCCACCAGCAGAGGGATTAGGGCTTCGGCTGGGGCCAACGTCCTGACTTTC
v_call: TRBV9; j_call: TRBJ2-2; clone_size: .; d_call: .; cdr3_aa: CASRGRDFSGELFF; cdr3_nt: TGTGCCAGCAGGGGCAGGGATTTTAGCGGGGAGCTGTTTTTT
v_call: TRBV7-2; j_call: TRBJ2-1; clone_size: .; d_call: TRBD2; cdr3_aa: CASSLSRGGGEQFF; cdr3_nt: TGTGCCAGCAGCCTTTCGCGGGGGGGCGGTGAGCAGTTCTTC
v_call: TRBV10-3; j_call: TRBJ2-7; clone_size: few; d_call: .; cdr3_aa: CAIGQRPGDYEQYF; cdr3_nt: TGTGCCATCGGACAACGGCCGGGGGACTACGAGCAGTACTTC
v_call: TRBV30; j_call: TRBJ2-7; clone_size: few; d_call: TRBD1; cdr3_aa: CAWDRDGNEQYF; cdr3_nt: TGTGCCTGGGACAGGGACGGTAACGAGCAGTACTTC
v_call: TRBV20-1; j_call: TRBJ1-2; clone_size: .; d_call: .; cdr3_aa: CSARTRGLGGYTF; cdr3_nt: TGCAGTGCTAGAACCCGAGGTCTTGGGGGCTACACCTTC
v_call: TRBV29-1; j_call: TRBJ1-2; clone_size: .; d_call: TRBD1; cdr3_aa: CSVALTGGSYGYTF; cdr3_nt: TGCAGCGTTGCCCTGACAGGGGGCTCGTATGGCTACACCTTC
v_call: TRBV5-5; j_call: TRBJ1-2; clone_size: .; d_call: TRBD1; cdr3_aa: CASSFRTGLGYTF; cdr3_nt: TGTGCCAGCAGCTTTCGGACAGGGTTGGGCTACACCTTC
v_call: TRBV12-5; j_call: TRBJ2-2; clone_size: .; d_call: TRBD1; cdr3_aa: CASGSGQGATVGELFF; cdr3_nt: TGTGCTAGTGGTTCCGGACAGGGGGCCACCGTGGGGGAGCTGTTTTTT
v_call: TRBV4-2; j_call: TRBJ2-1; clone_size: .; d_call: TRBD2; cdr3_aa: CASSQIAGGNNEQFF; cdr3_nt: TGTGCCAGCAGCCAGATAGCGGGGGGAAACAATGAGCAGTTCTTC
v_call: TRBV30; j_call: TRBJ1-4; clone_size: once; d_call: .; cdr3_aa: CAWRINYEKLFF; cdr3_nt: TGTGCCTGGAGAATCAACTATGAAAAACTGTTTTTT
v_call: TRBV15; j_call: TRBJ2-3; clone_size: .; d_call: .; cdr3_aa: CATSSRMGFTDTQYF; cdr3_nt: TGTGCCACCAGCTCTCGGATGGGGTTCACAGATACGCAGTATTTT
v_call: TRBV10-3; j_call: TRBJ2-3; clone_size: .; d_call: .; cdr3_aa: CATRDSTDTQYF; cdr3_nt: TGTGCCACCCGGGACTCAACAGATACGCAGTATTTT
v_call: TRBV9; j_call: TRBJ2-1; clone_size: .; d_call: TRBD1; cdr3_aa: CASSASGGSYNEQFF; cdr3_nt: TGTGCCAGCAGCGCCTCAGGGGGATCCTACAATGAGCAGTTCTTC
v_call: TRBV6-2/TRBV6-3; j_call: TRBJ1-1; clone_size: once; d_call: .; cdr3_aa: CASSSYPGLQGTEAFF; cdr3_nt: TGTGCCAGCAGTTCATATCCGGGACTCCAAGGGACTGAAGCTTTCTTT
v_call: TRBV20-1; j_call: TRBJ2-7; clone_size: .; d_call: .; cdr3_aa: CSVEGGGGSSYEQYF; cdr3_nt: TGCAGTGTAGAGGGTGGAGGCGGTTCCTCCTACGAGCAGTACTTC
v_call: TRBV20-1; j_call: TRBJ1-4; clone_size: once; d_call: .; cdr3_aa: CSASGGAVEKLFF; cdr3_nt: TGCAGTGCTAGTGGGGGGGCTGTTGAAAAACTGTTTTTT
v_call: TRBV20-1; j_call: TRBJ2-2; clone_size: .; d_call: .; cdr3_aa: CSGTAGAGELFF; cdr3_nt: TGCAGTGGTACAGCCGGGGCCGGGGAGCTGTTTTTT
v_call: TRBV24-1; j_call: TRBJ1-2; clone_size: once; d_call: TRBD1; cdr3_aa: CATSDVDREEGYTF; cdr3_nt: TGTGCCACCAGTGATGTTGACAGGGAAGAGGGCTACACCTTC
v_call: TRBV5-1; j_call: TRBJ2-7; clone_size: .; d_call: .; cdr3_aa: CASSLSGTDGEQYF; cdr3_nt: TGCGCCAGCAGCTTGTCGGGGACCGACGGAGAGCAGTACTTC
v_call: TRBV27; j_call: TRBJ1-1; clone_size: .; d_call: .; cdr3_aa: CASSRTLDSMNTEAFF; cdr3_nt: TGTGCCAGCAGTCGAACTTTGGACAGCATGAACACTGAAGCTTTCTTT
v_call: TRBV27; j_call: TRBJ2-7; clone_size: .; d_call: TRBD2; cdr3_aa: CASRGTGGSYEQYF; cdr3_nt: TGTGCCAGCAGAGGTACGGGGGGATCTTACGAGCAGTACTTC
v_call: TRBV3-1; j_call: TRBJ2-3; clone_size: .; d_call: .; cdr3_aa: CASSQQGYADTQYF; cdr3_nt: TGTGCCAGCAGCCAGCAGGGGTACGCAGATACGCAGTATTTT
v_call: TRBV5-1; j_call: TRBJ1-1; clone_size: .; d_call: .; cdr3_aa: CASSLPRGGENTEAFF; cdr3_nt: TGCGCCAGCAGCCTTCCTCGGGGAGGGGAGAACACTGAAGCTTTCTTT
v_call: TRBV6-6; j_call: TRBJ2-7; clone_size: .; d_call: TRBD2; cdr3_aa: CASSSRAGGLAYEQYF; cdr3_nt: TGTGCCAGCAGTTCTCGAGCGGGGGGTCTCGCCTACGAGCAGTACTTC
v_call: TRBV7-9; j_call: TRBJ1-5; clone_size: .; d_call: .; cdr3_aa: CASSLQSWQPQHF; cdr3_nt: TGTGCCAGCAGCTTACAGAGTTGGCAGCCCCAGCATTTT
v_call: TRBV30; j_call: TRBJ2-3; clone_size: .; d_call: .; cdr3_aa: CAWSPWGDAYRSTDTQYF; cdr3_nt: TGTGCCTGGAGTCCCTGGGGAGACGCTTACCGAAGCACAGATACGCAGTATTTT
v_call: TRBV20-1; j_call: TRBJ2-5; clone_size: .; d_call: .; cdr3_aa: CSAASAQETQYF; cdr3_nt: TGCAGTGCCGCTAGCGCCCAAGAGACCCAGTACTTC
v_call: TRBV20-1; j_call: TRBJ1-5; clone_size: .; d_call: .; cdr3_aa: CSARDGNQPQHF; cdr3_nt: TGCAGTGCTAGAGACGGAAATCAGCCCCAGCATTTT
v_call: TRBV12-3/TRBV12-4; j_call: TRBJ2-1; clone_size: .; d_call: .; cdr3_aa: CASSSRRNEQFF; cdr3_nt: TGTGCCAGCAGTTCAAGGCGGAATGAGCAGTTCTTC
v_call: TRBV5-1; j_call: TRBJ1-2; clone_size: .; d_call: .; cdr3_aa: CASSLVGGDYGYTF; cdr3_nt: TGCGCCAGCAGCTTGGTAGGAGGGGACTATGGCTACACCTTC
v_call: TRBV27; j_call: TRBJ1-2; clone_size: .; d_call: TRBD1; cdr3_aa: CASSLRGQGHYGYTF; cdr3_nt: TGTGCCAGCAGTTTGAGGGGACAGGGACACTATGGCTACACCTTC
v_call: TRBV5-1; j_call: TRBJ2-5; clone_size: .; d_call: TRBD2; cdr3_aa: CASSLEAGGPQETQYF; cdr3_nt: TGCGCCAGCAGCTTGGAAGCGGGGGGGCCTCAAGAGACCCAGTACTTC
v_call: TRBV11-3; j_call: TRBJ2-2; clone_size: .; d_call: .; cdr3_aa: CASSLDRAAGELFF; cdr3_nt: TGTGCCAGCAGCTTAGACAGGGCGGCCGGGGAGCTGTTTTTT
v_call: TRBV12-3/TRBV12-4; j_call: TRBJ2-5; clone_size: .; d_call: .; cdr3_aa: CASSRLTSGTEPHF; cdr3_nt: TGTGCCAGCAGCCGTTTGACATCCGGGACCGAACCGCACTTC